Each of the 26 T cell receptor beta chains below was sequenced from the same sample in a study of cytomegalovirus exposure and HLA in healthy donors. The assay was immunoSEQ multiplex PCR, and TCRdb's table has in-frame clones only and misses some. This table holds about 44,000 clones, 93% found once. The sample consisted of PBMCs. The receptors come from a woman aged 18-29 years in good health and CMV-seronegative.

The chain uses TRBV7-9 and TRBJ2-5; D perhaps matches TRBD2 (6 bases). Germline loops: CDR1 SEHNR, CDR2 FQNEAQ (reference sequence). V shed 5 bases and J shed 4 bases, with 8 bases lying between them. This CDR3 region has 12 residues. CDR3 residues: CASSPSAETQYF. In DNA form, the CDR3 reads TGTGCCAGCAGCCCTAGCGCAGAGACCCAGTACTTC.

V and J are TRBV28 and TRBJ1-4; 9 bases are shared with TRBD1. The CDR3 runs 12 residues. The germline V gene has CDR1 MDHEN and CDR2 SYDVKM. CDR3 coding DNA: TGTGCGCACAGGGGGCAAGGTGAAAAACTGTTTTTT. As protein: CAHRGQGEKLFF.

This clone was detected only once. The CDR3 does not close with the conserved phenylalanine or tryptophan, likely indicating a read error. The limits of the CDR3 on the DNA are not certain, so only TCRdb's listed CDR3 is given. The rearrangement uses TRBV12-5 and TRBJ1-1. Per germline, CDR1 LGHNT and CDR2 FRNRAP. 13 amino acids form the CDR3, both terminal residues included. The CDR3 reads CASGLVRNPPHTG.

The rearrangement joins TRBV18 to TRBJ2-5, with D perhaps matching TRBD1 (6 bases). The CDR3 spans 17 residues. Between the trimmed V and J ends, which lost 0 bases and 5 bases, there was a span of 19 bases. Germline V lookup: CDR1 KGHSH, CDR2 LQKENI. The CDR3 here is CASSPPRADRTTETQYF. The CDR3 nucleotides read TGTGCCAGCTCACCACCGAGGGCAGACAGGACGACGGAGACCCAGTACTTC.

The chain is built from TRBV6-1 and TRBJ2-5; 8 nucleotides line up with TRBD1. Germline lookup yields CDR1 MNHNS and CDR2 SASEGT. The CDR3 is 16 residues long. With V trimmed by 2 bases and J by 1 base, 6 bases remained unmatched. The CDR3 sequence is CASSEPGQALQETQYF. Written as DNA, the CDR3 is TGTGCCAGCAGTGAACCGGGACAGGCCCTCCAAGAGACCCAGTACTTC.

The chain combines TRBV28 with TRBJ2-3, with a possible D match to TRBD1 (6 bases). Germline V CDR1 and CDR2: MDHEN, SYDVKM. The CDR3 runs 15 residues. V gave up 3 bases and J gave up 5 bases, with 15 bases separating them. For the CDR3, the DNA is TGTGCCAGCAGTTTTAATCGACAGGAGGTAGATACGCAGTATTTT. It specifies CASSFNRQEVDTQYF.

The chain has TRBV2 and TRBJ2-1; 11 positions agree with TRBD2. The CDR3 contains 15 residues. Germline CDR1 is SNHLY and CDR2 is FYNNEI. Losses at the gene ends were 5 bases for V and 5 bases for J; bases not matched to a gene: 5. In DNA, the CDR3 is TGTGCCAGCAGTCCCGGGACTAGCGGCAACAATGAGCAGTTCTTC. As protein: CASSPGTSGNNEQFF.

The chain uses TRBV10-3 and TRBJ1-1; D is possibly TRBD1 (6 bases). V lost 6 bases and J lost 3, with 11 bases in between. The CDR3 has 13 amino acids. Germline V CDR1 and CDR2: ENHRY, SYGVKD. CDR3 sequence (DNA): TGTGCCATCAGAGAGAACAGGGACACTGAAGCTTTCTTT. This sequence encodes CAIRENRDTEAFF.

This chain joins TRBV6-6 and TRBJ1-4; D is possibly TRBD1 (5 bases). Germline CDR1 MNHNY, CDR2 SVGAGI (reference sequence). This CDR3 has 14 residues. V lost 7 bases and J 8 bases, leaving 17 bases between the germline ends. Here the CDR3 DNA reads TGTGCCAGCAAATCAGGGTTAGAGGAAGAAAAACTGTTTTTT. Translating gives CASKSGLEEEKLFF.

CDR3 sequence (DNA): TGTGCCAGCAGTTCTAGGACTAGCGGGGGGCCGGAGCTGTTTTTT. The encoded protein is CASSSRTSGGPELFF. The chain uses TRBV11-2 and TRBJ2-2; 14 nucleotides align to TRBD2. The germline V gene has CDR1 SGHAT and CDR2 FQNNGV. The trim removed 6 bases at V and 10 bases at J, leaving 7 bases unmatched. The CDR3 is 15 residues long.

The J gene is TRBJ2-1, the V gene TRBV9; 7 nucleotides align to TRBD2. This CDR3 region has 15 residues. V shed 4 bases, J shed 4 bases, and the junction held 8 bases outside the gene matches. The germline V gene encodes CDR1 SGDLS and CDR2 YYNGEE. Here the CDR3 reads CASSLGGELYNEQFF. As DNA, the CDR3 is TGTGCCAGCAGCTTGGGGGGGGAGCTTTACAATGAGCAGTTCTTC.

V is TRBV15 and J is TRBJ2-7, with TRBD2 matching 10 bases. The V gene's germline CDR1 is LNHNV and CDR2 YYDKDF (reference sequence). The CDR3 is 15 residues long. V lost 1 base and J lost 5; bases outside the gene matches: 5. The CDR3 bases are TGTGCCACCAGCAGAGTCACTAGCGGGACCCACGAGCAGTACTTC. Residues: CATSRVTSGTHEQYF.

The count of this clone is one. The chain is built from TRBV11-2 and TRBJ2-3, with D perhaps TRBD2 (7 bases). V gave up 8 bases and J gave up 1 base, with 13 bases separating them. CDR1 and CDR2 (germline): SGHAT, FQNNGV. CDR3 size: 14 residues. The CDR3 reads CASGGGGRTDTQYF. The CDR3 bases are TGTGCCAGCGGTGGCGGGGGCCGCACAGATACGCAGTATTTT.

The rearrangement uses TRBV5-8 and TRBJ2-7; D call uncertain. The CDR3 sequence is 14 residues long. Germline CDR1 and CDR2: SGHTS and YDEGEE. V lost 0 bases and J 3 bases, leaving 10 bases between the germline ends. The CDR3 DNA reads as TGTGCCAGCAGCTTGGGTGCCCCAGACTACGAGCAGTACTTC. It yields the protein CASSLGAPDYEQYF.

The chain uses TRBV27 and TRBJ2-6; D not resolved. CDR1 and CDR2 (germline): MNHEY, SMNVEV (reference sequence). The CDR3 runs 13 residues. Trimming pared 5 bases from V and 2 bases from J, leaving 4 bases between. The CDR3 loop reads CASSPAGANVLTF. In DNA, the CDR3 is TGTGCCAGCAGTCCCGCTGGGGCCAACGTCCTGACTTTC.

Of note for this clone: At the DNA level, this CDR3 is encoded by other sequences in the same sample as well. The rearrangement uses TRBV2 and TRBJ2-2; TRBD1 agrees at 8 bases. J was trimmed by 13 bases and V by 7 bases; bases with no gene match: 11. Per the germline V gene, CDR1 is SNHLY and CDR2 is FYNNEI. The CDR3 is made up of 13 amino acids. The CDR3 sequence is CASMLTGVGRLFF. CDR3 sequence (DNA): TGTGCCAGCATGCTGACAGGGGTGGGCCGGCTGTTTTTT.

This sequence joins TRBV12-1 and TRBJ1-3; the D call of TRBD1 is as the table states it, not checked on the DNA. TRBV12-1 is annotated as a pseudogene. CDR3 length equals 16 residues. CDR3 protein: CASSPAGTASGNTIYF. The CDR3 coding sequence is TGTGCCAGCAGCCCTGCCGGGACAGCCTCTGGAAACACCATATATTTT.

This clone was recorded only once. CDR3 bases: TGTGCCAGCAGCTTAGTTGAGGCGGATACGCAGTATTTT. This encodes CASSLVEADTQYF. The chain is built from TRBV7-8 and TRBJ2-3, with D uncertain. Germline CDR1 reads SGHVS; CDR2 reads FQNEAQ. Deletions cut 1 base from V and 6 bases from J, with 8 bases between. The CDR3 spans 13 residues.

The V call is TRBV9, the J call TRBJ2-5; D ambiguous. The germline V gene has CDR1 SGDLS and CDR2 YYNGEE. This CDR3 has 13 residues. V gave up 2 bases and J gave up 5 bases, with 10 bases separating them. Here the CDR3 DNA reads TGTGCCAGCAGCGTGGATCTAGAGGAGACCCAGTACTTC. It is translated as CASSVDLEETQYF.

The rearrangement joins TRBV6-5 to TRBJ1-3; D not certain. V was shortened by 2 bases and J by 0 bases, with 5 bases between the two germline ends. Germline V CDR1 and CDR2: MNHEY, SVGAGI. The CDR3 covers 14 residues. The CDR3 DNA is TGTGCCAGCAGTTACCCAGGCTCTGGAAACACCATATATTTT. Translating it yields CASSYPGSGNTIYF.

The chain uses TRBV18 and TRBJ1-4; no clear D. Germline CDR1 and CDR2: KGHSH and LQKENI. CDR3 length: 13 residues. V was cut by 3 bases and J by 8 bases, with 10 bases left in between. This chain's CDR3 is CASSPPDGEKLFF. The CDR3 DNA reads TGTGCCAGCTCACCCCCTGACGGGGAAAAACTGTTTTTT. Complete variable domain (other parts from reference TRBV18 and TRBJ1-4): NAGVMQNPRHLVRRRGQEARLRCSPMKGHSHVYWYRQLPEEGLKFMVYLQKENIIDESGMPKERFSAEFPKEGPSILRIQQVVRGDSAAYFCASSPPDGEKLFFGSGTQLSVL.

The V gene is TRBV5-4, the J gene TRBJ2-3; perhaps TRBD2 as D (6 bases). CDR1 and CDR2 (germline): SGHNT, YYREEE (reference sequence). V was clipped by 0 bases and J by 3 bases, with 14 bases between them. This CDR3 is built from 16 residues. CDR3: CASSLGASAITDTQYF. In nucleotides, the CDR3 is TGTGCCAGCAGCTTGGGGGCTAGCGCGATTACAGATACGCAGTATTTT.

The chain is built from TRBV4-2 and TRBJ2-1; TRBD2 agrees at 8 bases. The trim removed 0 bases at V and 5 bases at J, leaving 9 bases unmatched. Germline loops: CDR1 LGHNA, CDR2 YNFKEQ. CDR3 size: 17 residues. The CDR3 sequence: CASSQDRSTGGNNEQFF. CDR3 DNA: TGTGCCAGCAGCCAAGATAGATCGACGGGGGGGAACAATGAGCAGTTCTTC.

The chain employs TRBV30 and TRBJ1-3; D possibly corresponds to TRBD1 (5 bases). V lost 0 bases and J lost 2, with 11 bases in between. The CDR3 is 15 amino acids. Germline assignment: CDR1 GTSNPN and CDR2 SVGIG (reference sequence). For the CDR3, the DNA is TGTGCCTGGAGTGTACCCCAGGGTACTGGAAACACCATATATTTT. The encoded protein is CAWSVPQGTGNTIYF.

This rearrangement joins TRBV7-2 to TRBJ2-5; TRBD2 agrees at 11 bases. CDR3 length equals 19 residues. Germline values: CDR1 SGHTA, CDR2 FQGNSA. J gave up 2 bases and V 0 bases, and 11 bases lay outside the gene matches. The chain's CDR3 is CASSLAADSGGARQETQYF. In nucleotides, the CDR3 is TGTGCCAGCAGCTTAGCGGCTGATAGCGGGGGGGCCAGACAAGAGACCCAGTACTTC.

As for this clone: The germline gene is not matched at one end of the junction; a read error may be the cause. The J gene is TRBJ1-1, the V gene TRBV7-7; a possible D gene is TRBD1 (5 bases). Germline-derived CDR1 and CDR2 are SSHAT and FNYEAQ (reference sequence). This CDR3 region has 13 residues. The CDR3 is CASSHDRNTEAFF. The CDR3, as DNA: TGTGCTAGCAGCCACGACAGGAACACTGAAGCTTTCTTT.